This T cell receptor (beta chain) originates from a study of shared clonotypes between healthy human individuals. About the research overall: Each donor contributed plates that comprised three CD4 naive, three CD4 memory, two CD8 naive and one CD8 memory.

Sequencing was performed with immunoSEQ multiplex PCR; in TCRdb, only in-frame clones are kept and a portion is missing. The data hold about 2.4 million clones, with 93% observed a single time. With V trimmed by 3 bases and J by 5 bases, 10 bases remained unmatched. CDR1 is SGHNT and CDR2 is YYREEE in the germline V gene (reference sequence). The CDR3 extends over 17 amino acids. The chain uses TRBV5-4 and TRBJ2-5, with 13 positions matching TRBD2. The TCR comes from a man between 18 and 29 years old in good health. Some clones in this sample may be carry-over from other donors' samples. The specimen was naive CD4+ T cells from PBMCs. Stated subset: CD45RA+ positively selected. The CDR3 protein is CASSSTSGREGVETQYF. CDR3 coding DNA: TGTGCCAGCAGCTCCACTAGCGGGAGGGAGGGCGTGGAGACCCAGTACTTC.